This T cell receptor (beta chain) emerged from a study of blood T cell repertoires in COVID-19. Study-wide context: The samples span acute and convalescent COVID-19 from the United States, Italy and Spain. Sample material is recorded as cDNA or gDNA derived from T cells, B-cell-depleted T cells, or PBMCs.

Germline-derived CDR1 and CDR2 are KGHSH and LQKENI. The length of the CDR3 is 17 residues. After removal of 3 bases from V and 4 bases from J, the junction contained 11 bases not matched to a gene. The cohort comprised adults aged about 18 to 90 years residing in about two dozen US areas. Authors' data handling: Nucleated cell number was recorded as an estimate derived from reference gene primer amplification. TCRdb's copy holds only in-frame clones and misses some; the assay was immunoSEQ multiplex PCR. V and J calls and clone size are given by that table; D and trimming were obtained from the DNA. The sample yields fewer than 250,000 clones, around 87% seen once.

The clonotype originates from a man aged 25 to 40 in a cohort exposed to, infected with or recovered from COVID-19 (not recorded which). Material: PBMCs or T cells enriched from blood (not recorded which). This sequence joins TRBV18 and TRBJ2-7; 11 bases match TRBD2. CDR3 nucleotide sequence: TGTGCCAGCTCACCGCCCAAGACTAGCGGGATAGGATACGAGCAGTACTTC. This encodes CASSPPKTSGIGYEQYF.